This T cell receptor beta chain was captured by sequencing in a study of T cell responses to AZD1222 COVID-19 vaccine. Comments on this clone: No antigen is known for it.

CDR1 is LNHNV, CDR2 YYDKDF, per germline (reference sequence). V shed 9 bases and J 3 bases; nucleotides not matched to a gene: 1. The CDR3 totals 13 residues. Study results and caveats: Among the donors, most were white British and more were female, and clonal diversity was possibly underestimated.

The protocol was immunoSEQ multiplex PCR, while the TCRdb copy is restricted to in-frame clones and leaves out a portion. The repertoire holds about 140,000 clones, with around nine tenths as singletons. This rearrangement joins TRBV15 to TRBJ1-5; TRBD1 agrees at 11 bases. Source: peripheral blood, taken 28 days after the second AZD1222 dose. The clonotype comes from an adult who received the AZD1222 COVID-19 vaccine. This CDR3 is CATGQGVNQPQHF. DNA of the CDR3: TGTGCCACGGGACAGGGGGTCAATCAGCCCCAGCATTTT.